This T cell receptor beta chain derives from a study of cytomegalovirus exposure and HLA in healthy donors. Study-wide points: It was reported in a later analysis that an Asian-associated ancestry cluster showed fewer N-insertions than the approximately 700-donor mean.

CDR3 length equals 15 residues. From germline, CDR1 is SGDLS and CDR2 YYNGEE. Trimming at V came to 0 bases and at J to 3 bases, leaving 2 bases not matched to a gene. The PCR had 60 Vbeta and 13 Jbeta primers. Using immunoSEQ multiplex PCR, the repertoire was profiled, and TCRdb retains in-frame clones only, with some absent. The table has around 100,000 clones, around 81% seen once; the top ten hold about 4.9%. Note on this clone: Its cognate antigen is unknown.

The specimen sequenced was PBMCs. This sequence joins TRBV9 and TRBJ1-2, with 10 bases aligning to TRBD1. The source of this sequence is a man between 35 and 55 years old in good health and CMV-seropositive. CDR3 loop: CASSVVGQGYYGYTF. The CDR3 nucleotides read TGTGCCAGCAGCGTAGTGGGACAGGGGTACTATGGCTACACCTTC.